Shown below are 9 T cell receptor beta chains from a single sample sequenced in a study of blood T cell repertoires in COVID-19. The table came from immunoSEQ multiplex PCR; TCRdb's copy has only in-frame clones and leaves some out. The table includes 350,000 to 400,000 clones, more than 75% detected once. The specimen sequenced was PBMCs or T cells enriched from blood (not recorded which). These TCRs come from a woman in her thirties with acute COVID-19.

V usage is TRBV5-5 and J usage is TRBJ2-3; tentatively, D is TRBD1 (6 bases). Germline CDR1 SGHKS, CDR2 YYEKEE (reference sequence). The CDR3 contains 16 residues. V lost 7 bases to trimming and J lost 6 bases, with 24 bases between them. CDR3 sequence reads: CASLELYGTPWDTQYF. The CDR3 DNA is TGTGCCAGCCTGGAACTCTACGGGACACCCTGGGATACGCAGTATTTT.

The CDR3, as DNA: TGTGCCAGCCGCCGCAGGTCGTACACCGGGGAGCTGTTTTTT. Translated, it gives CASRRRSYTGELFF. The V and J genes are TRBV6-5 and TRBJ2-2; D call uncertain. V was pared by 8 bases and J by 3 bases, with 13 bases between. The CDR3 loop spans 14 amino acids. The germline CDR1 and CDR2 sequences are MNHEY and SVGAGI.

The CDR3 spells CASSPLDTLNYGYTF. CDR3 nucleotides: TGTGCCAGCTCACCACTTGACACACTGAACTATGGCTACACCTTC. V gene TRBV18 combines with J gene TRBJ1-2; no clear D gene. The CDR3 extends over 15 amino acids. CDR1 is KGHSH and CDR2 is LQKENI in the germline V gene. V shed 1 base and J shed 2 bases, with 11 bases lying between them.

This chain uses TRBV30 with TRBJ2-3, with TRBD2 as a possible D gene (5 bases). Germline V gene sequence: CDR1 GTSNPN, CDR2 SVGIG (reference sequence). V was pared by 4 bases and J by 2 bases, with 19 bases between. The CDR3 consists of 16 residues. For the CDR3, the DNA is TGTGCCTGGACCTCGCCTAGGGAGCGGATCACAGATACGCAGTATTTT. It specifies CAWTSPRERITDTQYF.

The J gene is TRBJ2-7, the V gene TRBV5-6; 10 bases line up with TRBD2. Germline CDR1 reads SGHDT; CDR2 reads YYEEEE. The length of the CDR3 is 17 residues. V shed 1 base, J shed 4 bases, and the junction held 11 bases outside the gene matches. The CDR3 loop is CASSLYPNSGGLYEQYF. CDR3 DNA: TGTGCCAGCAGCTTGTACCCAAATAGCGGGGGGTTATACGAGCAGTACTTC.

This clone was seen only once. The chain links TRBV19 to TRBJ1-6; TRBD1 matches 7 bases. Germline loops: CDR1 LNHDA, CDR2 SQIVND (reference sequence). There are 14 residues in the CDR3. The V and J ends lost 5 bases and 8 bases, in that order; junction bases with no gene match: 6. CDR3 bases: TGTGCCAGTAGTGTGGACAGGCTGGATTCACCCCTCCACTTT. This encodes CASSVDRLDSPLHF.

Worth noting for this clone: Other DNA sequences from this sample encode an identical CDR3 as well. The rearrangement links TRBV2 to TRBJ2-3; TRBD2 might be the D (6 bases). This CDR3 contains 15 residues. V gave up 2 bases and J gave up 1 base, with 10 bases separating them. Germline V CDR1 and CDR2: SNHLY, FYNNEI. The CDR3 protein is CASSERSGGTDTQYF. In DNA, the CDR3 is TGTGCCAGCAGTGAAAGATCGGGGGGCACAGATACGCAGTATTTT.

The chain combines TRBV7-9 with TRBJ2-1; TRBD2 is a possible D gene (5 bases). The CDR3 runs to 19 residues. Germline-derived CDR1 and CDR2 are SEHNR and FQNEAQ (reference sequence). The V gene lost 2 bases and the J gene lost 6 bases, with 26 bases spanning the gap. The CDR3: CASSLRTGLAPLSGNEQFF. The CDR3 nucleotides read TGTGCCAGCAGCTTACGGACTGGGTTGGCTCCTTTAAGTGGCAATGAGCAGTTCTTC. Full variable domain (remainder filled in from reference TRBV7-9 and TRBJ2-1): DTGVSQNPRHKITKRGQNVTFRCDPISEHNRLYWYRQTLGQGPEFLTYFQNEAQLEKSRLLSDRFSAERPKGSFSTLEIQRTEQGDSAMYLCASSLRTGLAPLSGNEQFFGPGTRLTVL.

The J gene is TRBJ2-3, the V gene TRBV4-3, with TRBD2 matching 10 bases. CDR3 size: 15 residues. Looked up from germline, CDR1 is LGHNA and CDR2 is YSLEER. V shed 2 bases, J shed 2 bases, and the junction held 1 base outside the gene matches. This chain's CDR3 is CASSQTSGDTDTQYF. CDR3 in DNA: TGCGCCAGCAGCCAAACTAGCGGGGACACAGATACGCAGTATTTT.